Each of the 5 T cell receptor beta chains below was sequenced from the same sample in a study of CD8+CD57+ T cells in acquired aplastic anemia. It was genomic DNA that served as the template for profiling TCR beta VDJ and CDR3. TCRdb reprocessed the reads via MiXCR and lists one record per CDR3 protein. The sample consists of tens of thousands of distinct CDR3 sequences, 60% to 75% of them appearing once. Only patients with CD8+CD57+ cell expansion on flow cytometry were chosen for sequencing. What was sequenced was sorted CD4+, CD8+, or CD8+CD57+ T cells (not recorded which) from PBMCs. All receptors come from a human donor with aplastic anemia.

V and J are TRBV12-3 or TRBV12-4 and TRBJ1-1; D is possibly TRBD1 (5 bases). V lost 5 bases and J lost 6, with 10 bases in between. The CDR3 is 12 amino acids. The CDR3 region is CASSDGGSEAFF. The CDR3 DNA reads TGTGCCAGCAGTGACGGGGGGTCTGAAGCTTTCTTT.

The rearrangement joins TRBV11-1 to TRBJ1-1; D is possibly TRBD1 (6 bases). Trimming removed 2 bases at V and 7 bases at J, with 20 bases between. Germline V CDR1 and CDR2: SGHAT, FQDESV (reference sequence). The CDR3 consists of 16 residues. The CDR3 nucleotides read TGTGCCAGCAGCTTAAAGAAAGGGGGTTCGCTGTATGAAGCTTTCTTT. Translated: CASSLKKGGSLYEAFF.

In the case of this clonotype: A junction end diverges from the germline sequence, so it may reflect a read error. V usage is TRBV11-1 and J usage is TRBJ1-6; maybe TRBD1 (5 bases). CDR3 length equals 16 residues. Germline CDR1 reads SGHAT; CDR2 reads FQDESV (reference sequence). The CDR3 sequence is CASSLDAGSSNSPLHF. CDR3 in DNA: TGCGCCAGCAGCTTGGATGCAGGGTCAAGTAATTCACCCCTCCACTTT. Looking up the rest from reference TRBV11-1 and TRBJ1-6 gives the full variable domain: EAEVAQSPRYKITEKSQAVAFWCDPISGHATLYWYRQILGQGPELLVQFQDESVVDDSQLPKDRFSAERLKGVDSTLKIQPAELGDSAMYLCASSLDAGSSNSPLHFGNGTRLTVT.

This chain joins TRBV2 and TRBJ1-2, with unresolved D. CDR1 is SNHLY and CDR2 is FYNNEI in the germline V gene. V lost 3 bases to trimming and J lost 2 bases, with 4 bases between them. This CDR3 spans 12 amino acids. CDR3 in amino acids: CASSDRNYGYTF. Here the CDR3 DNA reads TGTGCCAGCAGTGACAGAAACTATGGCTACACCTTC.

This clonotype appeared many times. The CDR3, as DNA: TGTGCCAGTAGTACTAGCGGGAGGGGCGAGCAGTACTTC. It translates to CASSTSGRGEQYF. This sequence joins TRBV19 and TRBJ2-7, with 12 bases that match TRBD2. CDR1 and CDR2 (germline): LNHDA, SQIVND (reference sequence). With 4 bases clipped from V and 6 bases from J, the junction kept 1 base outside the gene matches. The CDR3 consists of 13 residues.